The text below deals with one T cell receptor (beta chain). Its antigen is not known. The ends were cut back, 7 bases at V and 5 bases at J, with 20 bases in the middle. Germline CDR1 and CDR2: ENHRY and SYGVKD. The CDR3 spans 15 residues. The data derive from a study of identical twins. Via MiXCR, TCRdb re-called the 5' RACE reads, giving one row per CDR3 protein. This table holds about 790,000 distinct CDR3 sequences, 15% to 20% found once. Findings of the study overall: Twin-shared out-of-frame alpha sequences showed excess low generation probability.

The same sample was also studied in work on T cells expressing NK-cell markers. From that paper: Sequencing covered eight donors, seven HCMV-seropositive and one seronegative.

Specimen: PBMCs. This TCR derives from a woman younger than 35 in good health. V is TRBV10-3 and J is TRBJ1-1; no firm D call. For the CDR3, the DNA is TGTGCCATCATGAGAGGGAGGAGTGATAGGACTGAAGCTTTCTTT. It translates to CAIMRGRSDRTEAFF.